This is a list of T cell receptor beta chains from one sample in a study of control samples from healthy donors and cancer patients. Profiled with immunoSEQ multiplex PCR; TCRdb holds only in-frame clones, not every one. The sample consists of approximately 180,000 clones, more than 85% of them appearing once. Sequenced sample: blood. All receptors derive from a woman aged 40-49 years in good health. The CDR3 runs from the conserved cysteine through the conserved F or W. Fields, in order: clone size, V gene, J gene, D gene, CDR3 protein, CDR3 DNA. D genes are given only for firm matches. The listing skips clone size in some rows; elsewhere it reads once, few, many or a size class.

>.|TRBV5-4|TRBJ1-2|.
CASSFRGSSGGYTF
TGTGCCAGCAGCTTCCGGGGGTCATCTGGCGGCTACACCTTC
>once|TRBV5-6|TRBJ2-7|.
CASSLFLGLSEQYF
TGTGCCAGCAGCTTGTTCCTGGGTTTGAGCGAGCAGTACTTC
>.|TRBV2|TRBJ1-5|.
CASRNPGPGNQPQHF
TGTGCCAGCAGAAACCCGGGACCAGGAAATCAGCCCCAGCATTTT
>once|TRBV6-5|TRBJ2-1|.
CASTPGTGSNNEQFF
TGTGCCAGCACGCCGGGCACAGGGTCCAACAATGAGCAGTTCTTC
>.|TRBV7-9|TRBJ1-1|.
CASSLDVGQNVGTEAFF
TGTGCCAGCAGCTTAGATGTTGGACAAAATGTCGGGACTGAAGCTTTCTTT
>.|TRBV18|TRBJ2-1|.
CASSGDLGNEQFF
TGTGCCAGCTCAGGGGACCTAGGGAATGAGCAGTTCTTC
>.|TRBV19|TRBJ1-2|TRBD1
CASRVTGGGYGYTF
TGTGCCAGTAGGGTCACAGGGGGCGGATATGGCTACACCTTC
>.|TRBV10-3|TRBJ1-2|.
CAISESGGTYGYTF
TGTGCCATCAGTGAGTCTGGGGGGACCTATGGCTACACCTTC
>once|TRBV11-2|TRBJ2-1|.
CASSFGTSSSYNEQFF
TGTGCCAGCAGCTTTGGGACGTCCAGCTCCTACAATGAGCAGTTCTTC
>.|TRBV11-2|TRBJ1-1|TRBD1
CASSSGQGLEAFF
TGTGCCAGCAGCTCCGGACAGGGACTTGAAGCTTTCTTT
>.|TRBV19|TRBJ1-3|.
CASRDGLSAISGNTIYF
TGTGCCAGTAGGGATGGATTGAGCGCGATCTCTGGAAACACCATATATTTT
>.|TRBV5-1|TRBJ2-2|.
CASTLGGGELFF
TGCGCCAGCACCCTCGGAGGCGGGGAGCTGTTTTTT
>.|TRBV7-8|TRBJ2-7|.
CASSPRTAAYEQYF
TGTGCCAGCAGCCCCCGGACGGCGGCCTACGAGCAGTACTTC
>.|TRBV9|TRBJ1-4|.
CASSVWGAVDEKLFF
TGTGCCAGCAGCGTGTGGGGGGCTGTAGATGAAAAACTGTTTTTT
>.|TRBV14|TRBJ1-6|TRBD1
CASSSTGSPYNSPLHF
TGTGCCAGCAGCTCGACAGGGTCCCCCTATAATTCACCCCTCCACTTT
>.|TRBV18|TRBJ1-5|.
CASSHVGQPQHF
TGTGCCAGCTCCCACGTTGGTCAGCCCCAGCATTTT
>few|TRBV14|TRBJ2-5|.
CASSQGARSETQYF
TGTGCCAGCAGCCAAGGGGCTAGATCGGAGACCCAGTACTTC
>.|TRBV24-1|TRBJ1-4|.
CATSDLRRGDGDNEKLFF
TGTGCCACCAGTGATTTGCGTCGTGGGGACGGCGATAATGAAAAACTGTTTTTT
>once|TRBV6-1|TRBJ2-3|.
CASSESRPGALYTDTQYF
TGTGCCAGCAGTGAATCCCGTCCGGGGGCCCTTTACACAGATACGCAGTATTTT
>.|TRBV5-1|TRBJ2-7|TRBD1
CASSLAGTGGSEQYF
TGCGCCAGCAGCTTGGCCGGGACAGGGGGCTCCGAGCAGTACTTC
>.|TRBV14|TRBJ2-1|.
CASSQDPYNEQFF
TGTGCCAGCAGCCAAGATCCCTACAATGAGCAGTTCTTC
>.|TRBV5-6|TRBJ1-2|.
CASSFGPSSYGYTF
TGTGCCAGCAGCTTCGGACCCTCCTCCTATGGCTACACCTTC
>.|TRBV12-3/TRBV12-4|TRBJ1-6|.
CASSWTVGSPLHF
TGTGCCAGCAGTTGGACCGTGGGGTCACCCCTCCACTTT
>.|TRBV7-9|TRBJ2-6|.
CASSNTAGKDGANVLTF
TGTGCCAGCAGCAATACCGCGGGGAAGGATGGGGCCAACGTCCTGACTTTC
>.|TRBV9|TRBJ2-3|TRBD2
CASSSGTSGGVGTDTQYF
TGTGCCAGCAGCTCAGGGACTAGCGGGGGGGTTGGCACAGATACGCAGTATTTT
>.|TRBV4-1|TRBJ1-2|.
CASSQEPNYGYTF
TGCGCCAGCAGCCAAGAACCGAACTATGGCTACACCTTC
>once|TRBV7-9|TRBJ2-5|.
CASSLYEETQYF
TGTGCCAGCAGCCTCTATGAAGAGACCCAGTACTTC
>.|TRBV27|TRBJ2-1|TRBD1
CASSSHRGPHEQFF
TGTGCCAGCAGTTCCCACAGGGGCCCACATGAGCAGTTCTTC
>.|TRBV18|TRBJ1-2|TRBD1
CASSRDRGIYGYTF
TGTGCCAGCTCACGGGACAGGGGGATCTATGGCTACACCTTC
>.|TRBV5-1|TRBJ2-5|TRBD1
CASSLGTGLQETQYF
TGCGCCAGCAGCCTCGGGACAGGGCTGCAAGAGACCCAGTACTTC
>.|TRBV28|TRBJ1-2|.
CASSRQTGTNYGYTF
TGTGCCAGCAGCCGCCAGACAGGAACTAACTATGGCTACACCTTC
>.|TRBV3-1/TRBV3-2|TRBJ1-1|.
CASGHLNTEAFF
TGTGCCAGTGGACACTTGAACACTGAAGCTTTCTTT
>.|TRBV14|TRBJ1-2|.
CASSPQWAGYTF
TGTGCCAGCAGCCCCCAATGGGCTGGCTACACCTTC
>.|TRBV7-8|TRBJ2-1|TRBD2
CASSLGGLADLSGNEQFF
TGTGCCAGCAGCTTAGGGGGACTAGCGGACCTCTCGGGTAATGAGCAGTTCTTC
>.|TRBV4-2|TRBJ1-2|.
CASSHLEGGQGYTF
TGTGCCAGCAGCCATCTCGAAGGGGGGCAGGGCTACACCTTC
>.|TRBV2|TRBJ1-5|.
CASSEILSNQPQHF
TGTGCCAGCAGTGAAATATTGAGCAATCAGCCCCAGCATTTT
>.|TRBV7-2|TRBJ1-2|.
CASSFGTTRGYTF
TGTGCCAGCAGCTTTGGCACCACGAGGGGCTACACCTTC
>.|TRBV27|TRBJ2-3|.
CALYSNGTDTQYF
TGTGCCTTGTACTCAAACGGCACAGATACGCAGTATTTT
>.|TRBV5-1|TRBJ1-1|.
CASRPGSFDTEAFF
TGCGCCAGCAGGCCAGGGAGCTTTGACACTGAAGCTTTCTTT
>.|TRBV14|TRBJ1-1|.
CASSQTGLTEAFF
TGTGCCAGCAGCCAAACAGGGCTCACTGAAGCTTTCTTT
>once|TRBV6-7|TRBJ2-5|TRBD2
CASSYGGSQETQYF
TGTGCCAGCAGTTACGGCGGGAGCCAAGAGACCCAGTACTTC
>.|TRBV19|TRBJ1-3|.
CASSTQHSGNTIYF
TGTGCCAGTAGTACGCAACACTCTGGAAACACCATATATTTT
>.|TRBV27|TRBJ1-5|.
CASSWGRAQPQHF
TGTGCCAGCAGCTGGGGGCGCGCTCAGCCCCAGCATTTT
>.|TRBV9|TRBJ1-5|.
CASSVNSNQPQHF
TGTGCCAGCAGCGTAAATAGCAATCAGCCCCAGCATTTT
>.|TRBV6-5|TRBJ1-1|TRBD1
CASSPDRGTEAFF
TGTGCCAGCAGTCCCGACAGGGGGACTGAAGCTTTCTTT
>few|TRBV5-1|TRBJ2-5|.
CASRDEGPVGAQETQYF
TGCGCCAGCAGGGACGAGGGGCCAGTCGGGGCCCAAGAGACCCAGTACTTC
>once|TRBV4-1|TRBJ2-1|.
CASSQDGNEQFF
TGCGCCAGCAGCCAAGATGGGAATGAGCAGTTCTTC
>few|TRBV4-1|TRBJ2-7|.
CASSQGVFDEQYF
TGCGCCAGCAGCCAGGGAGTCTTCGACGAGCAGTACTTC
>.|TRBV28|TRBJ1-2|.
CASSLGQIYGYTF
TGTGCCAGCAGTTTAGGGCAGATCTATGGCTACACCTTC
>.|TRBV18|TRBJ2-7|TRBD1
CASSPPGQGSYEQYF
TGTGCCAGCTCACCACCGGGACAGGGGTCCTACGAGCAGTACTTC
>.|TRBV11-1|TRBJ1-6|TRBD1
CASSLTGGRSPLHF
TGTGCCAGCAGCCTGACAGGGGGCAGATCACCCCTCCACTTT
>.|TRBV7-3|TRBJ2-1|.
CASSLTPGSGNEQFF
TGTGCCAGCAGCTTAACACCGGGTTCGGGGAATGAGCAGTTCTTC
>.|TRBV6-5|TRBJ1-2|TRBD1
CASSYSKGQGAFGYTF
TGTGCCAGCAGTTACTCGAAAGGACAGGGGGCCTTTGGCTACACCTTC
>.|TRBV6-6|TRBJ2-7|.
CASSPTYEQYF
TGTGCCAGCAGCCCTACCTACGAGCAGTACTTC
>once|TRBV6-1|TRBJ1-1|.
CASSEAGGRSPLNTEAFF
TGTGCCAGCAGTGAAGCCGGCGGTCGGAGCCCACTAAACACTGAAGCTTTCTTT
>.|TRBV7-8|TRBJ2-1|.
CASSEAGTVYNEQFF
TGTGCCAGCAGCGAGGCCGGGACGGTCTACAATGAGCAGTTCTTC
>.|TRBV19|TRBJ2-2|.
CASSIDQSGVAGELFF
TGTGCCAGTAGTATAGATCAGTCGGGGGTGGCCGGGGAGCTGTTTTTT
>.|TRBV4-1|TRBJ1-3|.
CASSPHPRASRGSGNTIYF
TGCGCCAGCAGCCCACACCCACGGGCCAGCCGGGGCTCTGGAAACACCATATATTTT
>.|TRBV29-1|TRBJ2-3|.
CSVKTEWDTQYF
TGCAGCGTTAAGACAGAATGGGATACGCAGTATTTT